Described below is a single T cell receptor beta chain sequence and its context. The sample comes from a study of technical replicates of blood from a handful of donors. The table came from immunoSEQ multiplex PCR; TCRdb's copy has only in-frame clones and leaves some out. The profile covers about 11,000 clones, with 90% to 95% appearing a single time and under 7.5% taken by the ten largest. The CDR3 is 16 amino acids. With 0 bases removed from V and 1 base from J, the gap between germline ends came to 12 bases. Germline V gene data show CDR1 as MNHEY and CDR2 as SMNVEV (reference sequence). This sequence joins TRBV27 and TRBJ1-1; D remains unclear. What was sequenced was PBMCs. The origin of this receptor is a human donor in good health. In DNA, the CDR3 is TGTGCCAGCAGTTTATCCCGGGAGGCAGAGAACACTGAAGCTTTCTTT. The encoded protein is CASSLSREAENTEAFF.